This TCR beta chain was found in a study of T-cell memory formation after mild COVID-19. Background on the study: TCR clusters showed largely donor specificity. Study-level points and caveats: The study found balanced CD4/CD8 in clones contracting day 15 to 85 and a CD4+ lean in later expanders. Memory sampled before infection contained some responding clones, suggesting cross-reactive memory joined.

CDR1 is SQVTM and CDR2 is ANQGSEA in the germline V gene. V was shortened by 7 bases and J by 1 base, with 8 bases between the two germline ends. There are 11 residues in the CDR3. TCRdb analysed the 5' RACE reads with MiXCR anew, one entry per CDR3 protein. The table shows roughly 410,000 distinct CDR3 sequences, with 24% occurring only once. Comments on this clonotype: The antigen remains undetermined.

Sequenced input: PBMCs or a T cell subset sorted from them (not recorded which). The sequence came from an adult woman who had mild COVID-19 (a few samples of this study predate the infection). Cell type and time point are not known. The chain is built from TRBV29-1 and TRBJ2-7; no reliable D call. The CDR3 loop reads CSAAESYEQYF. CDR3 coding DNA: TGCAGCGCTGCGGAGTCCTACGAGCAGTACTTC.